The 10 T cell receptor beta chains below were found in one sample sequenced in a study of control samples from healthy donors and cancer patients. Only in-frame clones appear in the TCRdb table, and some are missing; sequencing was by immunoSEQ multiplex PCR. The sample gives more than 85,000 clones, 90% of which show up once; roughly 4% is in the top ten. Sequencing was done on a sample of blood. These receptor sequences come from a human donor in good health. The donor label of this sample is uncertain.

The chain joins TRBV5-6 to TRBJ2-3; TRBD2 is a possible D gene (5 bases). Per germline, CDR1 SGHDT and CDR2 YYEEEE. The CDR3 length is 15 residues. V was shortened by 4 bases and J by 1 base, with 13 bases between the two germline ends. The CDR3 is CASSPSWGGTDTQYF. The CDR3 bases are TGTGCCAGCAGCCCCTCGTGGGGAGGCACAGATACGCAGTATTTT.

The chain couples TRBV9 to TRBJ2-7; possibly TRBD1 or TRBD2 for D (6 bases each). The length of the CDR3 is 14 residues. CDR1 is SGDLS and CDR2 is YYNGEE in the germline V gene. The V gene lost 3 bases and the J gene lost 7 bases, with 17 bases spanning the gap. The CDR3 is CASSEEGGRGEQYF. The CDR3 DNA follows: TGTGCCAGCAGCGAAGAAGGGGGACGGGGGGAGCAGTACTTC.

The rearrangement joins TRBV6-2 or TRBV6-3 to TRBJ1-4; D unresolved. This CDR3 has 15 residues. The germline V gene encodes CDR1 MNHEY and CDR2 SVGEGT. V shed 0 bases and J shed 4 bases, with 9 bases lying between them. CDR3 in DNA: TGTGCCAGCAGTTACTCGGGTGGCGGTAATGAAAAACTGTTTTTT. Protein sequence: CASSYSGGGNEKLFF.

V is TRBV7-6 and J is TRBJ1-2, with TRBD1 identical over 9 bases. This CDR3 is built from 14 residues. Germline-derived CDR1 and CDR2 are SGHVS and FNYEAQ. The trim removed 4 bases at V and 8 bases at J, leaving 8 bases unmatched. Here the CDR3 DNA reads TGTGCCAGCAGCTCTACAGGGGGCGCGTCGGGCTACACCTTC. The encoded protein is CASSSTGGASGYTF.

The CDR3 loop reads CASSPPGGSYEQYF. CDR3 sequence (DNA): TGTGCCAGCAGCCCCCCGGGGGGATCCTACGAGCAGTACTTC. The chain couples TRBV3-1 (or the pseudogene TRBV3-2) to TRBJ2-7; 7 nucleotides match TRBD2. Germline CDR1 is LGHDT and CDR2 is YNNKEL (reference sequence). J gave up 1 base and V 4 bases, and 4 bases lay outside the gene matches. The CDR3 has 14 residues.

The table lists this clone with a few counts. The V call is TRBV5-1, the J call TRBJ2-1; 13 positions agree with TRBD2. The CDR3 extends over 18 amino acids. Per germline, CDR1 SGHRS and CDR2 YFSETQ. V shed 0 bases and J 2 bases; nucleotides not matched to a gene: 5. CDR3 residues: CASSLGLGLAGAYNEQFF. The CDR3 coding sequence is TGCGCCAGCAGCTTGGGGCTCGGACTAGCGGGGGCCTACAATGAGCAGTTCTTC.

This chain links TRBV28 with TRBJ2-7; D may be TRBD1 (6 bases). The V gene's germline CDR1 is MDHEN and CDR2 SYDVKM. The V gene lost 8 bases and the J gene lost 1 base, with 15 bases spanning the gap. The CDR3 consists of 14 residues. CDR3 protein: CASPPPQGSYEQYF. For the CDR3, the DNA is TGTGCCAGCCCGCCACCACAGGGTTCCTACGAGCAGTACTTC. Full variable domain (remainder filled in from reference TRBV28 and TRBJ2-7): DVKVTQSSRYLVKRTGEKVFLECVQDMDHENMFWYRQDPGLGLRLIYFSYDVKMKEKGDIPEGYSVSREKKERFSLILESASTNQTSMYLCASPPPQGSYEQYFGPGTRLTVT.

This chain joins TRBV15 and TRBJ1-1; the D is unclear. V dropped 0 bases and J dropped 4 bases, with 9 bases sitting between them. The CDR3 contains 14 residues. Germline V gives CDR1 LNHNV, CDR2 YYDKDF (reference sequence). The CDR3 DNA sequence: TGTGCCACCAGCAGAGATCCCGGGATCACTGAAGCTTTCTTT. Protein sequence: CATSRDPGITEAFF.

The rearrangement joins TRBV12-3 or TRBV12-4 to TRBJ2-7; D not resolved. Trimming removed 4 bases from V and 3 bases from J, with 10 bases in between. The CDR3 loop spans 13 amino acids. CDR3: CASSSGPRYEQYF. CDR3 bases: TGTGCCAGCAGTTCCGGGCCACGCTACGAGCAGTACTTC.

The rearrangement links TRBV18 to TRBJ1-5; 10 bases are shared with TRBD1. Germline trimming cut 3 bases from V and 4 bases from J; bases unmatched to any gene: 6. Germline V gene data show CDR1 as KGHSH and CDR2 as LQKENI. The CDR3 runs 16 residues. CDR3 sequence (DNA): TGTGCCAGCTCACCCTTGGACAGGGGGAAGAATCAGCCCCAGCATTTT. Residues: CASSPLDRGKNQPQHF.